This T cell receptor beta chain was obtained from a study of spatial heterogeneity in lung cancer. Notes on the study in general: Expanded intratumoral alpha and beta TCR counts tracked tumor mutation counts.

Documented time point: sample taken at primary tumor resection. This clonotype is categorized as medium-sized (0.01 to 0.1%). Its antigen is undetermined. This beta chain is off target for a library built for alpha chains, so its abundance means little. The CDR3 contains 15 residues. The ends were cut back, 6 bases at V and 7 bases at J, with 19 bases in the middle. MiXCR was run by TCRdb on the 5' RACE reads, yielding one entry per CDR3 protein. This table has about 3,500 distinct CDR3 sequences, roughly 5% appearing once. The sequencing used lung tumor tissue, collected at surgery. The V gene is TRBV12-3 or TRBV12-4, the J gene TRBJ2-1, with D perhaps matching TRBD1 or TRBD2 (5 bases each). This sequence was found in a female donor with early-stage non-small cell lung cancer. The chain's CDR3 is CASRTTTRGVNEQFF. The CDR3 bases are TGTGCCAGCAGAACAACCACCCGAGGGGTTAATGAGCAGTTCTTC.